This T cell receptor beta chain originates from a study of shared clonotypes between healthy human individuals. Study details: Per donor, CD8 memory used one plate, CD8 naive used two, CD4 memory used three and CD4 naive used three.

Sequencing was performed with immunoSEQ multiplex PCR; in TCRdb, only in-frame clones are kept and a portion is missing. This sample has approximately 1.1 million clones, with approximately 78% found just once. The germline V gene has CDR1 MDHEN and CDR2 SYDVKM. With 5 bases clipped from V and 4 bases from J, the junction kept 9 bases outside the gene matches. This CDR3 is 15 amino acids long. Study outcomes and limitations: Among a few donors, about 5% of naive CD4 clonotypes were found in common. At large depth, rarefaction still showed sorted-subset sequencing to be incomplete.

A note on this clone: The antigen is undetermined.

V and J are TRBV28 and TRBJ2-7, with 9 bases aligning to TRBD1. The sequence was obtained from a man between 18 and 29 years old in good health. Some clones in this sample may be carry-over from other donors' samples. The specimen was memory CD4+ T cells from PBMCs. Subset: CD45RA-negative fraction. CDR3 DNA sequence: TGTGCCAGCAGTAAAGCCGGGACAGGGAGGTACGAGCAGTACTTC. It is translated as CASSKAGTGRYEQYF.